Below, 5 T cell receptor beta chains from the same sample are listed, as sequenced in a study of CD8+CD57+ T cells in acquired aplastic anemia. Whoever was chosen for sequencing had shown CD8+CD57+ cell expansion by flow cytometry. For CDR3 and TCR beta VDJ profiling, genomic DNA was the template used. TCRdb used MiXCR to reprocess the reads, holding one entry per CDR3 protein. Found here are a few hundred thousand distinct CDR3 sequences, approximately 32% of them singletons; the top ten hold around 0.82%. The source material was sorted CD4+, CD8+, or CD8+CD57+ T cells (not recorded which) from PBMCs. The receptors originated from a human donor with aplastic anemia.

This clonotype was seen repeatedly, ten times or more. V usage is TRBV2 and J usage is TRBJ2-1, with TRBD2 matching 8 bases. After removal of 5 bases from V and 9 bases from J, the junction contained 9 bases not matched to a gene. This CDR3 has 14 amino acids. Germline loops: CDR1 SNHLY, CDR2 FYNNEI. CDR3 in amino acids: CASSPPAGVSEQFF. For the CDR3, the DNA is TGTGCCAGCAGTCCTCCAGCGGGAGTTAGTGAGCAGTTCTTC.

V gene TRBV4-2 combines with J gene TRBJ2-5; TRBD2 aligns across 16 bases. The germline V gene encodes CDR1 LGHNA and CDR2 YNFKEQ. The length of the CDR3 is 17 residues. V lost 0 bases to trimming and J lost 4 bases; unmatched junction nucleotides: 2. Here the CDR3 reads CASSQDGTSGGAETQYF. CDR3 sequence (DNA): TGTGCCAGCAGCCAAGATGGGACTAGCGGGGGGGCAGAGACCCAGTACTTC.

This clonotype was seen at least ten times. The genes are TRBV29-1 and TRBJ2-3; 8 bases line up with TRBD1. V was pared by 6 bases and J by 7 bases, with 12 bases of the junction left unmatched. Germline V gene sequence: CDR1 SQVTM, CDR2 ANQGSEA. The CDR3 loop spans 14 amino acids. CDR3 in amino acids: CSVERTGLHNTQYF. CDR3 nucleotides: TGCAGCGTCGAAAGGACAGGGTTACACAATACGCAGTATTTT.

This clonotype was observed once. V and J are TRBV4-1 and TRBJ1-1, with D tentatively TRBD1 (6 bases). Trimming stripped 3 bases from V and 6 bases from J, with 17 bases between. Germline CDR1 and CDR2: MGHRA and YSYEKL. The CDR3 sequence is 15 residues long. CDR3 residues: CASSHLTGTTAEAFF. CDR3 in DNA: TGCGCCAGCAGCCACCTGACAGGTACCACGGCTGAAGCTTTCTTT.

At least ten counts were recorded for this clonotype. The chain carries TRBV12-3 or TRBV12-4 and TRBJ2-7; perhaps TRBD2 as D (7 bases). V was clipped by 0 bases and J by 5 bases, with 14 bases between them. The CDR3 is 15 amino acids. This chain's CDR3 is CASSLAGGGGHEQYF. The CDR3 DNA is TGTGCCAGCAGTTTAGCTGGGGGCGGGGGCCACGAGCAGTACTTC.